The next 30 T cell receptor beta chains were all read from a single sample in a study of blood T cells in healthy people across ages. Primed by a sample-barcoded 5' primer and a J-beta primer mix, a second PCR proceeded for about 6 to 12 cycles. TCRdb reprocessed the 5' RACE reads via MiXCR and lists one record per CDR3 protein. The sample records approximately 960,000 distinct CDR3 sequences, roughly 28% being singletons. These data also featured in a second study, about T cells of mothers and their children.

Sequenced material: blood. The receptors here all came from a woman in her forties in good health.

This clonotype was found a few times. Germline and junction disagree at one end, which may indicate a read error. The rearrangement uses TRBV7-7 and TRBJ2-5; 12 bases map to TRBD1. The CDR3 runs to 17 residues. Germline lookup yields CDR1 SSHAT and CDR2 FNYEAQ (reference sequence). Here the CDR3 DNA reads TGTGCTAGCAGCTTAGCTGCGGGACAGGGGGCTAGAGAGACCCAGTACTTC. This gives the protein CASSLAAGQGARETQYF.

This clonotype was observed a few times. This chain joins TRBV7-2 and TRBJ2-4; D unresolved. The DNA end lines up better with TRBJ2-5; the J call may be wrong. The CDR3 has 12 amino acids. CDR1 and CDR2 (germline): SGHTA, FQGNSA. The CDR3 DNA is TGTGCCAGCAGCTCACCTATAGAGACCCAGTACTTC. Its translation is CASSSPIETQYF.

V gene TRBV7-2 combines with J gene TRBJ2-5, with D possibly TRBD2 on 5 matching bases. The ends were cut back, 5 bases at V and 5 bases at J, with 15 bases in the middle. The CDR3 runs to 14 residues. From germline, CDR1 is SGHTA and CDR2 FQGNSA. In nucleotides, the CDR3 is TGTGCCAGCAGCCAACTAGGTTGGGAGGAGACCCAGTACTTC. Translation gives CASSQLGWEETQYF.

The chain combines TRBV4-1 with TRBJ1-1; 10 nucleotides agree with TRBD1. The CDR3 sequence is 18 residues long. Germline CDR1 MGHRA, CDR2 YSYEKL. V lost 0 bases and J lost 1; bases outside the gene matches: 8. The CDR3 reads CASSQDTGQGIRNTEAFF. DNA of the CDR3: TGCGCCAGCAGCCAAGATACGGGACAGGGGATCCGGAACACTGAAGCTTTCTTT.

The rearrangement uses TRBV7-2 and TRBJ2-5; 9 nucleotides line up with TRBD1. After removal of 5 bases from V and 5 bases from J, the junction contained 3 bases not matched to a gene. Per germline, CDR1 SGHTA and CDR2 FQGNSA. This CDR3 has 13 amino acids. CDR3 in amino acids: CASSRDRDETQYF. The CDR3, as DNA: TGTGCCAGCAGCCGGGACAGGGATGAGACCCAGTACTTC.

At least ten counts were recorded for this clonotype. The J gene is TRBJ2-5, the V gene TRBV28; the D gene is possibly TRBD1 (6 bases). The CDR3 is made up of 15 amino acids. The V end was cut by 5 bases, the J end by 1 base, with 14 bases between. Germline V gene data show CDR1 as MDHEN and CDR2 as SYDVKM. In DNA, the CDR3 is TGTGCCAGCAGTGTCCCAGGGGAGCTCCAAGAGACCCAGTACTTC. It translates to CASSVPGELQETQYF.

Written as DNA, the CDR3 is TGCAGTGCCCTTGGGGGTCAGGGGGCGCTGAGTTATGGCTACACCTTC. Protein sequence: CSALGGQGALSYGYTF. The chain is built from TRBV20-1 and TRBJ1-2; 8 bases line up with TRBD1. The V gene's germline CDR1 is DFQATT and CDR2 SNEGSKA (reference sequence). This CDR3 contains 16 residues. J lost 5 bases, V lost 6 bases, and 17 bases had no gene match.

In this sample, this clonotype turned up a few times. CDR3 DNA sequence: TGCAGTGCTAGAGATCCGGGGACAGGGGGGGTATATGGCTACACCTTC. Protein: CSARDPGTGGVYGYTF. The genes are TRBV20-1 and TRBJ1-2, with TRBD1 identical over 11 bases. V gave up 0 bases and J gave up 5 bases; unmatched junction bases: 8. The CDR3 runs 16 residues. The germline CDR1 and CDR2 sequences are DFQATT and SNEGSKA (reference sequence).

This clonotype has only a few counts. This chain links TRBV27 with TRBJ2-5, with D perhaps being TRBD1 or TRBD2 (5 bases each). Germline V gene data show CDR1 as MNHEY and CDR2 as SMNVEV (reference sequence). This CDR3 has 18 amino acids. The V and J ends lost 0 bases and 5 bases respectively, with 22 bases between them. The CDR3 nucleotides read TGTGCCAGCAGTTTATCGGTTCTAGCCGGGACCCTAGGGGAGACCCAGTACTTC. It is translated as CASSLSVLAGTLGETQYF.

The chain has TRBV9 and TRBJ1-1; TRBD1 agrees at 7 bases. CDR3 length: 17 residues. The J segment lost 3 bases and the V segment lost 0 bases, leaving 11 bases of the junction unmatched. Germline V gene sequence: CDR1 SGDLS, CDR2 YYNGEE. The CDR3: CASSVGSPQGRDTEAFF. The CDR3 DNA reads TGTGCCAGCAGCGTAGGATCCCCACAGGGGCGGGACACTGAAGCTTTCTTT.

This clonotype was picked up a small number of times. This chain connects TRBV28 to TRBJ1-1; perhaps TRBD1 as D (6 bases). The V and J ends lost 4 bases and 4 bases respectively, with 13 bases between them. In germline, CDR1 is MDHEN, CDR2 SYDVKM. The CDR3 spans 14 residues. CDR3 sequence: CASSSQGPFTEAFF. CDR3 bases: TGTGCCAGCAGTTCACAGGGCCCTTTCACTGAAGCTTTCTTT.

V and J are TRBV6-5 and TRBJ1-1, with no clear D. The germline gives CDR1 MNHEY, CDR2 SVGAGI. V lost 6 bases and J lost 1, with 9 bases in between. The length of the CDR3 is 13 residues. Here the CDR3 DNA reads TGTGCCAGCAGCTCCAAGAGGAACACTGAAGCTTTCTTT. Encoded protein: CASSSKRNTEAFF.

This clonotype was detected ten times or more. This chain uses TRBV24-1 with TRBJ2-1; 12 nucleotides agree with TRBD2. Germline V gene lookup returns CDR1 KGHDR and CDR2 SFDVKD. Trimming cost V 5 bases and J 9 bases; bases outside gene matches: 10. There are 16 residues in the CDR3. The CDR3 loop reads CATSAGGLAGTGEQFF. CDR3 in DNA: TGTGCCACCAGTGCCGGAGGACTAGCGGGGACGGGTGAGCAGTTCTTC.

A word on this clonotype: With a much larger clone just one base away, this may be a read error. The V call is TRBV20-1, the J call TRBJ1-1; D remains unclear. The CDR3 totals 10 residues. V was trimmed by 5 bases and J by 8 bases, leaving 9 bases between them. In germline, CDR1 is DFQATT, CDR2 SNEGSKA (reference sequence). DNA of the CDR3: TGCAGTGCTGGAAGGGCGGAAGCTTTCTTT. It specifies CSAGRAEAFF.

The CDR3 region is CASRMATEAFF. The CDR3 bases are TGCGCCAGCCGCATGGCCACTGAAGCTTTCTTT. The genes are TRBV5-1 and TRBJ1-1; no reliable D call. The CDR3 runs to 11 residues. V lost 7 bases and J lost 4, with 8 bases in between. CDR1 and CDR2 (germline): SGHRS, YFSETQ.

This clonotype has at least ten counts. The V and J genes are TRBV27 and TRBJ2-7; 11 bases fit TRBD2. V lost 4 bases to trimming and J lost 4 bases; unmatched junction nucleotides: 3. There are 14 residues in the CDR3. Germline lookup yields CDR1 MNHEY and CDR2 SMNVEV (reference sequence). CDR3 in amino acids: CASSYSGGGYEQYF. The CDR3, as DNA: TGTGCCAGCAGTTATAGCGGGGGGGGATACGAGCAGTACTTC.

This clonotype was recorded many times. The chain recombines TRBV7-6 with TRBJ2-7; D gene uncertain. The CDR3 runs 13 residues. In germline, CDR1 is SGHVS, CDR2 FNYEAQ. Trimming removed 4 bases at V and 0 bases at J, with 7 bases between. The CDR3 nucleotides read TGTGCCAGCAGCTCCACGGACTCCTACGAGCAGTACTTC. Residues: CASSSTDSYEQYF.

In its sample, this clonotype was seen many times. J is TRBJ2-7 and V is TRBV7-2, with 13 bases fitting TRBD2. V was pared by 4 bases and J by 5 bases, with 5 bases of the junction left unmatched. The CDR3 is 15 residues long. Germline CDR1 and CDR2: SGHTA and FQGNSA. The CDR3 is CASSSPGLAGNEQYF. Here the CDR3 DNA reads TGTGCCAGCAGCTCGCCGGGACTAGCGGGGAACGAGCAGTACTTC.

In regard to this clonotype: Possible read error: a much larger clone is one base away. This rearrangement joins TRBV20-1 to TRBJ2-5, with D possibly being TRBD2 (5 bases). This CDR3 contains 14 residues. V lost 6 bases and J 0 bases, leaving 14 bases between the germline ends. Germline CDR1 and CDR2: DFQATT and SNEGSKA (reference sequence). The CDR3 sequence is CSADSDAYQETQYF. As DNA, the CDR3 is TGCAGTGCGGACTCGGATGCGTACCAAGAGACCCAGTACTTC.

The chain is built from TRBV5-3 and TRBJ2-4; no reliable D call. TRBV5-3 falls under the ORF class, with uncertain function. V was clipped by 1 base and J by 0 bases, with 20 bases between them. This CDR3 region has 19 residues. The CDR3 loop is CARSLCGSCEKIAKNIQYF. In DNA, the CDR3 is TGTGCCAGAAGCTTGTGTGGGTCGTGCGAGAAAATAGCCAAAAACATTCAGTACTTC.

This chain connects TRBV6-2 or TRBV6-3 to TRBJ2-1, with D perhaps TRBD2 (6 bases). With 6 bases removed from V and 7 bases from J, the gap between germline ends came to 19 bases. CDR3 length: 15 amino acids. Germline-derived CDR1 and CDR2 are MNHEY and SVGEGT. The CDR3 DNA sequence: TGTGCCAGCAGCCGCCCGGGAGTCCCCGTGAATGAGCAGTTCTTC. Its protein is CASSRPGVPVNEQFF.

CDR3 loop: CASRLSQVGYGYTF. The CDR3 DNA follows: TGTGCCAGCAGACTTTCCCAGGTCGGGTATGGCTACACCTTC. The chain has TRBV28 and TRBJ1-2, with D unclear. Trimming left V 6 bases short and J 5 bases short, with 16 bases between. The CDR3 extends over 14 amino acids. The germline V gene encodes CDR1 MDHEN and CDR2 SYDVKM.

The J gene is TRBJ2-2, the V gene TRBV28, with a possible D match to TRBD2 (5 bases). Germline CDR1 MDHEN, CDR2 SYDVKM. Trimming shortened V by 6 bases and J by 6 bases, and 17 bases separated the two germline ends. The CDR3 runs 15 residues. CDR3 sequence reads: CASSGWTATSGELFF. The CDR3 DNA sequence: TGTGCCAGCAGCGGATGGACTGCTACATCCGGGGAGCTGTTTTTT.

This clonotype occurred many times. The J gene is TRBJ2-5, the V gene TRBV10-3; tentatively, D is TRBD2 (6 bases). The CDR3 covers 14 residues. The germline V gene has CDR1 ENHRY and CDR2 SYGVKD. V was trimmed by 6 bases and J by 4 bases, leaving 15 bases between them. The CDR3 coding sequence is TGTGCCATCAGGGATCCCGGGACTTCAGAGACCCAGTACTTC. Protein sequence: CAIRDPGTSETQYF.

This clonotype was recorded many times. This chain joins TRBV5-1 and TRBJ2-5, with D perhaps matching TRBD1 (5 bases). V lost 4 bases, J lost 0 bases, and 22 bases lay in between. The germline V gene encodes CDR1 SGHRS and CDR2 YFSETQ. The CDR3 is made up of 18 amino acids. DNA for the CDR3: TGCGCCAGCAGCGCAGACTGGATACAGGATCTGGACCAAGAGACCCAGTACTTC. This translates into CASSADWIQDLDQETQYF.

To note about this clonotype: A read error is possible here, since a much larger clone lies one base away. The V call is TRBV29-1, the J call TRBJ2-1; TRBD1 matches at 7 bases. Germline CDR1 is SQVTM and CDR2 is ANQGSEA. The CDR3 contains 13 residues. J gave up 13 bases and V 4 bases, and 13 bases lay outside the gene matches. The CDR3 region has the DNA TGCAGCGTTGTCGGCAGGGGGATTGGGACCCAGTTCTTC. Amino acid sequence: CSVVGRGIGTQFF.

This sequence joins TRBV21-1 and TRBJ2-7; the table's D gene call, TRBD1, was not cross checked with the DNA. TRBV21-1 constitutes a pseudogene. CDR3 length equals 12 residues. Written as DNA, the CDR3 is TGTGCCAACCTTCTAAGTACGGGGCCTTGGTACTTC. Translation: CANLLSTGPWYF.

This clonotype occurred a few times. The chain links TRBV12-3 or TRBV12-4 to TRBJ2-5, with D possibly being TRBD1 (6 bases). The closer fit of TRBJ2-7 to the DNA end suggests the J call may be wrong. The CDR3 loop spans 14 amino acids. The CDR3 loop is CASSLLQGHDEQYF. As DNA, the CDR3 is TGTGCCAGCAGTTTATTACAGGGTCACGACGAGCAGTACTTC.

The rearrangement uses TRBV7-9 and TRBJ1-1, with D perhaps matching TRBD1 (5 bases). Germline CDR1 is SEHNR and CDR2 is FQNEAQ (reference sequence). The CDR3 contains 16 residues. Trimming left V 7 bases short and J 5 bases short, with 23 bases between. CDR3 bases: TGTGCCAGCACCCATGGGTTGATGGGGGGTAGGACTGAAGCTTTCTTT. Its translation is CASTHGLMGGRTEAFF.

The V call is TRBV3-1, the J call TRBJ2-2; D remains unclear. Germline CDR1 reads LGHDT; CDR2 reads YNNKEL (reference sequence). Trimming took off 2 bases at V and 9 bases at J, with 7 bases between the two ends. This CDR3 is built from 12 residues. The CDR3 nucleotides read TGTGCCAGCAGCCAAAAGGGATGGGAGCTGTTTTTT. It translates to CASSQKGWELFF.